This T cell receptor beta chain is from a study of identical twins. There are many counts of this clonotype. Per germline, CDR1 SEHNR and CDR2 FQNEAQ (reference sequence). The V and J ends lost 1 base and 5 bases, in that order; junction bases with no gene match: 7. The CDR3 consists of 16 residues. TCRdb passed the 5' RACE reads through MiXCR, listing each CDR3 protein once. The sample records around 240,000 distinct CDR3 sequences, roughly a tenth being singletons. Material: memory T cells sorted from blood. The sequence was obtained from a man over 45 in good health. The V and J genes are TRBV7-9 and TRBJ2-2; 7 bases map to TRBD2. The chain's CDR3 is CASSLVGGRGTGELFF. CDR3 in DNA: TGTGCCAGCAGCTTAGTTGGCGGGAGAGGAACCGGGGAGCTGTTTTTT.